This is a list of T cell receptor beta chains from one sample in a study of T cell responses to AZD1222 COVID-19 vaccine. Here immunoSEQ multiplex PCR was the method, and the copy in TCRdb shows in-frame clones only, minus some. This sample has 150,000 or so clones, with roughly 92% found just once. The input for sequencing was peripheral blood, taken on day 0 of AZD1222 vaccination. Receptor source: an adult in good health. Each CDR3 is given with its conserved first and last residue. D genes are given only for firm matches. Part of the rows lack a size; the others show once, few, many or a class for expanded clones.

CDR3 DNA	CDR3 protein	D gene	V gene	J gene	clone size
TGTGCCAGCAGTCCTTACTACGAGCAGTACTTC	CASSPYYEQYF	-	TRBV27	TRBJ2-7	-
TGTGCCAGCAGCTTTCGATACAGGGAGAACACTGAAGCTTTCTTT	CASSFRYRENTEAFF	-	TRBV5-6	TRBJ1-1	-
TGTGCCAGCAGCTTAGTTGAGACCCAGTACTTC	CASSLVETQYF	-	TRBV7-9	TRBJ2-5	-
TGTGCCAGCCAGACACTTTGGGAAAGGGGGCGATCCAATTCACCCCTCCACTTT	CASQTLWERGRSNSPLHF	TRBD1	TRBV27	TRBJ1-6	-
TGTGCCAGCTCCGGGACAATTTTCTCCGGGGAGCTGTTTTTT	CASSGTIFSGELFF	-	TRBV27	TRBJ2-2	-
TGTGCCAGCTCAGCGACAGGGGGGGACACTGAAGCTTTCTTT	CASSATGGDTEAFF	TRBD1	TRBV18	TRBJ1-1	-
TGTGCCAGCAGGACAGGGATTCCCAATTACGAGCAGTACTTC	CASRTGIPNYEQYF	TRBD1	TRBV2	TRBJ2-7	-
TGTGCCAGCAGTCAGGGGGCGGCGACCGGGGAGCTGTTTTTT	CASSQGAATGELFF	TRBD1	TRBV3-1/TRBV3-2	TRBJ2-2	-
TGTGCCAGCAGCCGGGGGGCTATGAACACTGAAGCTTTCTTT	CASSRGAMNTEAFF	-	TRBV3-1/TRBV3-2	TRBJ1-1	-
TGTGCCAGCAGGAAAAAGACAGGGGGCGTTGGTGAAGCTTTCTTT	CASRKKTGGVGEAFF	TRBD1	TRBV6-5	TRBJ1-1	-
TGTGCCAGCAGTGAATGGAAAGGGTCCGAATACAATCAGCCCCAGCATTTT	CASSEWKGSEYNQPQHF	-	TRBV6-1	TRBJ1-5	-
TGTGCCACCAGTGATTCCGGGCCGGAGGTGGGCTACACCTTC	CATSDSGPEVGYTF	-	TRBV24-1	TRBJ1-2	few
TGTGCCACCATGAGGGGACTCACGAACACCGGGGAGCTGTTTTTT	CATMRGLTNTGELFF	-	TRBV2	TRBJ2-2	-
TGTGCCAGTAGTATAGCCATATCCTACGAGCAGTACTTC	CASSIAISYEQYF	-	TRBV19	TRBJ2-7	-